This T cell receptor (beta chain) originates from a study of T-cell reconstitution after alpha-beta-depleted transplantation in children. Study-level points and caveats: Several hundred rapidly expanded clones from non-depleted graft cells reportedly supplied alpha-beta T cells about two months post-transplant. Surviving recipient T cells and intrathymic progenitors accounted for some patients' high TCRbeta diversity at day 60.

This clonotype was seen a handful of times. Its target is not known. V was cut by 0 bases and J by 6 bases, with 11 bases left in between. CDR1 and CDR2 from the germline V gene are SGHTA and FQGTGA. The CDR3 has 14 amino acids. TCRbeta library construction was performed incorporating unique molecular identifiers. Each CDR3 protein is one row after TCRdb ran MiXCR on the PCR reads. The profile covers just under 350,000 distinct CDR3 sequences, with roughly 15% appearing a single time and about 41% taken by the ten largest. Sequences were derived from PBMCs, mostly from graft donor cells, sampled 360 days after TCRalphabeta/CD19-depleted stem cell transplant. The receptor's source is a male patient aged 2 to 9 who had a stem cell transplant for acute lymphoblastic leukemia, so the T cells may come from the graft donor. The chain carries TRBV7-3 and TRBJ2-5; D unclear. The DNA for the CDR3 is TGTGCCAGCAGCTTAACCCCTGGCGCCCAGACCCAGTACTTC. As protein: CASSLTPGAQTQYF.